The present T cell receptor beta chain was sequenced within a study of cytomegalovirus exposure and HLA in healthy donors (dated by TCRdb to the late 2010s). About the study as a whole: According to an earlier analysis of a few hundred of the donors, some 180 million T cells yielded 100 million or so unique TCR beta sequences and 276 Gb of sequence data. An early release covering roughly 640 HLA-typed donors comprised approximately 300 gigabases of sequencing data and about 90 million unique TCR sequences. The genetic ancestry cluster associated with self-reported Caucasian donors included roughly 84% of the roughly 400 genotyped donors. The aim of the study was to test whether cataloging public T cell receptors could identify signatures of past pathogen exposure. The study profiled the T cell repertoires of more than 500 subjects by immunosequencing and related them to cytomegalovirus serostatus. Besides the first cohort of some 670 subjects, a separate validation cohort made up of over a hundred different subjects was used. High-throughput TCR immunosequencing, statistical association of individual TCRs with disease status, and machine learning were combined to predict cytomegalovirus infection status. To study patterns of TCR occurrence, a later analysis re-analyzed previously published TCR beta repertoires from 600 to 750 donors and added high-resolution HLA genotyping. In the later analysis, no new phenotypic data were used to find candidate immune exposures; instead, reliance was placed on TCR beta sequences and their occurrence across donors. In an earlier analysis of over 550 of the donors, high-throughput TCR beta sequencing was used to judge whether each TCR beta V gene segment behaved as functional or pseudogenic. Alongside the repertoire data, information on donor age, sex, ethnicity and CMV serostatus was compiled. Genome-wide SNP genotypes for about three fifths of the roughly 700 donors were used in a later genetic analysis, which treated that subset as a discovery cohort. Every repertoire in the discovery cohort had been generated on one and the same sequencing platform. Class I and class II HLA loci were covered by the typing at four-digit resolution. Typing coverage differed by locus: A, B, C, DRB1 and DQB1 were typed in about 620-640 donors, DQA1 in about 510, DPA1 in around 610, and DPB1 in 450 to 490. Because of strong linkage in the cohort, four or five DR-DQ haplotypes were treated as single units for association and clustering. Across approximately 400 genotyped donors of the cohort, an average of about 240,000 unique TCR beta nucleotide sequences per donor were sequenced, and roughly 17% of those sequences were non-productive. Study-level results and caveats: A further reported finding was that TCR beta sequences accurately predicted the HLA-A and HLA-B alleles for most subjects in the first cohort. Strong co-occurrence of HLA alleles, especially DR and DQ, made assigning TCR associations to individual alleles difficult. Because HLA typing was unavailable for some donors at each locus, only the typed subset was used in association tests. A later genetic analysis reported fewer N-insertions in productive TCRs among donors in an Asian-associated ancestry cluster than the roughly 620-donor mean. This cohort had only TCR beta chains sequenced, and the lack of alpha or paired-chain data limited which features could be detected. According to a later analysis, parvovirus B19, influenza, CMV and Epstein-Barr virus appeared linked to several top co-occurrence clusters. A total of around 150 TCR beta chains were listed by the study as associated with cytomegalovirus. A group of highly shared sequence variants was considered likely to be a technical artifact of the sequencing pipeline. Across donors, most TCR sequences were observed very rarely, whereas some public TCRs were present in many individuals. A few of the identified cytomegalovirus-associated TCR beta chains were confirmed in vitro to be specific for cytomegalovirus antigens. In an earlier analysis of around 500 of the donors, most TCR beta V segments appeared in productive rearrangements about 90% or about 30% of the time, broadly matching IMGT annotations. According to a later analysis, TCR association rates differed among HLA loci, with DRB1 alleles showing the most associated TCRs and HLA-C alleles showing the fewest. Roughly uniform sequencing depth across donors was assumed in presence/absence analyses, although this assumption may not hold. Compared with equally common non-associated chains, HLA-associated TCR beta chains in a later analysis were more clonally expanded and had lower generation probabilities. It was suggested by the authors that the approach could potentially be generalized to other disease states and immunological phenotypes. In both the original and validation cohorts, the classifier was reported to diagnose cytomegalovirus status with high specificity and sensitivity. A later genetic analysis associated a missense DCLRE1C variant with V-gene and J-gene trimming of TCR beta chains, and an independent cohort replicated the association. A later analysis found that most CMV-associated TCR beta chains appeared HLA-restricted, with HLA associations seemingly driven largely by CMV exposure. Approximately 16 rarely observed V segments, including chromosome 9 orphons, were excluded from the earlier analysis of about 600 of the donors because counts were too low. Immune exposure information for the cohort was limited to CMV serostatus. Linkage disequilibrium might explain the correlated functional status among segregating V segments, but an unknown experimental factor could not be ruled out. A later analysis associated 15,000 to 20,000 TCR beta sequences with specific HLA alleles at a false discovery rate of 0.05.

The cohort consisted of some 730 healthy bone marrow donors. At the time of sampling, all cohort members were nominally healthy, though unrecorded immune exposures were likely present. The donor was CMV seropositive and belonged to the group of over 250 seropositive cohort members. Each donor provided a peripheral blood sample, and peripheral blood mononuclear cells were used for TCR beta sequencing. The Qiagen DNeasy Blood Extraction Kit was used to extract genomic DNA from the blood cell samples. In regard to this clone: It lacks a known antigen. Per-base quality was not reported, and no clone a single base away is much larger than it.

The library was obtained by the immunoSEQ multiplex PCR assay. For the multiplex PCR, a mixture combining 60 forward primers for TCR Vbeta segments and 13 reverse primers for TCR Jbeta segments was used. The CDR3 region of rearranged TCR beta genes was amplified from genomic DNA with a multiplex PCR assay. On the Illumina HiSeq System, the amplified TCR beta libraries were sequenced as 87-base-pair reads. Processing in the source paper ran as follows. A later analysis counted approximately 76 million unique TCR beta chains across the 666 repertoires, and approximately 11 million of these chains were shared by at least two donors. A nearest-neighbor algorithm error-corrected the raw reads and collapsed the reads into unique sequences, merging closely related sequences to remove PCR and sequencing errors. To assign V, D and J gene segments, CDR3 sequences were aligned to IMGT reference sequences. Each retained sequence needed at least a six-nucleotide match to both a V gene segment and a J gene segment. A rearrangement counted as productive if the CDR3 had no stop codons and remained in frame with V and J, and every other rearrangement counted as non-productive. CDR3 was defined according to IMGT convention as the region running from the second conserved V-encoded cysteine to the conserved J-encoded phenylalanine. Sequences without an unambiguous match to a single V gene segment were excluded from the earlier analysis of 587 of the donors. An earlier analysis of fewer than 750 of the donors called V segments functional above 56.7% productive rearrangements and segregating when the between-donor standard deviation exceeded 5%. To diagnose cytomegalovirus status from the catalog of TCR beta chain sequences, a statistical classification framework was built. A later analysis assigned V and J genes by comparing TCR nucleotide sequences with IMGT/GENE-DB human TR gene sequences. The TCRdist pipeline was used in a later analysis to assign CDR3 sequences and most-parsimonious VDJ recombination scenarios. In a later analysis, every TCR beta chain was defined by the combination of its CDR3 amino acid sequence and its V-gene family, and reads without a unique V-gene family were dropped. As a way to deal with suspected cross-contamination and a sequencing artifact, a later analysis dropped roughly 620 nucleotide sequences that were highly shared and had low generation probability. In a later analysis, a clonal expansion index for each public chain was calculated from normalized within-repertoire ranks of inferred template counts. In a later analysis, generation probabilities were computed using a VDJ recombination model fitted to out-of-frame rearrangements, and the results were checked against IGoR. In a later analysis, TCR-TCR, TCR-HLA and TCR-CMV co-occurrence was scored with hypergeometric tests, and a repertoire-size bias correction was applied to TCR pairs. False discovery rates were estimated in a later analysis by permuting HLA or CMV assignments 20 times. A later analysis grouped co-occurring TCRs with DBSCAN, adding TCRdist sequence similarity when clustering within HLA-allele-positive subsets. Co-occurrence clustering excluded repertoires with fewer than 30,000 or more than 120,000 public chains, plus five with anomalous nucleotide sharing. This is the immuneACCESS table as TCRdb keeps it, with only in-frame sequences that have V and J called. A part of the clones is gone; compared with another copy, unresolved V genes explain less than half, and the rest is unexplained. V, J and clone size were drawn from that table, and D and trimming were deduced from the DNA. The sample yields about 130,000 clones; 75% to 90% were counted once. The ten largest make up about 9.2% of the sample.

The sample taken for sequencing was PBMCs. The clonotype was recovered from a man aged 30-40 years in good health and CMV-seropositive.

The CDR3 region: CASSRRRQQETQYF. In nucleotides, the sequence is TGTGCCAGTAGTAGGAGGCGGCAGCAAGAGACCCAGTACTTC. The sequence is built from TRBV19 and TRBJ2-5, and the D gene may be TRBD2, 5 bases matching. CDR1 LNHDA and CDR2 SQIVND are derived from the germline V gene (reference sequence). The CDR3, cysteine through phenylalanine, is 14 amino acids long. Only the CDR3 region is kept as DNA, spanning 42 bases read in frame from base 1. V loses 4 bases, J loses 2 bases, and the germline ends lie 11 bases apart.